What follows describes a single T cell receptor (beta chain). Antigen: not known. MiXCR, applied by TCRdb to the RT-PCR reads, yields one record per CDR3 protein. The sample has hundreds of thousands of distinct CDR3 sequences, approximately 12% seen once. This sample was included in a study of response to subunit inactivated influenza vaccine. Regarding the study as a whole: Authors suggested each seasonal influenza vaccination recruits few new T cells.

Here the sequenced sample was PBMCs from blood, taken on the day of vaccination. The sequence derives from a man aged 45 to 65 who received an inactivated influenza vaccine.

CDR3 nucleotides: TGTGCCAGCACGGGGACCTACTACCTAGGTGGCTATGGCTACACCTTC. Translating gives CASTGTYYLGGYGYTF. The chain couples TRBV6-1 to TRBJ1-2; the D gene is possibly TRBD1 (5 bases). The CDR3 totals 16 residues. Germline V lookup: CDR1 MNHNS, CDR2 SASEGT. V lost 7 bases, J lost 4 bases, and 22 bases lay in between.